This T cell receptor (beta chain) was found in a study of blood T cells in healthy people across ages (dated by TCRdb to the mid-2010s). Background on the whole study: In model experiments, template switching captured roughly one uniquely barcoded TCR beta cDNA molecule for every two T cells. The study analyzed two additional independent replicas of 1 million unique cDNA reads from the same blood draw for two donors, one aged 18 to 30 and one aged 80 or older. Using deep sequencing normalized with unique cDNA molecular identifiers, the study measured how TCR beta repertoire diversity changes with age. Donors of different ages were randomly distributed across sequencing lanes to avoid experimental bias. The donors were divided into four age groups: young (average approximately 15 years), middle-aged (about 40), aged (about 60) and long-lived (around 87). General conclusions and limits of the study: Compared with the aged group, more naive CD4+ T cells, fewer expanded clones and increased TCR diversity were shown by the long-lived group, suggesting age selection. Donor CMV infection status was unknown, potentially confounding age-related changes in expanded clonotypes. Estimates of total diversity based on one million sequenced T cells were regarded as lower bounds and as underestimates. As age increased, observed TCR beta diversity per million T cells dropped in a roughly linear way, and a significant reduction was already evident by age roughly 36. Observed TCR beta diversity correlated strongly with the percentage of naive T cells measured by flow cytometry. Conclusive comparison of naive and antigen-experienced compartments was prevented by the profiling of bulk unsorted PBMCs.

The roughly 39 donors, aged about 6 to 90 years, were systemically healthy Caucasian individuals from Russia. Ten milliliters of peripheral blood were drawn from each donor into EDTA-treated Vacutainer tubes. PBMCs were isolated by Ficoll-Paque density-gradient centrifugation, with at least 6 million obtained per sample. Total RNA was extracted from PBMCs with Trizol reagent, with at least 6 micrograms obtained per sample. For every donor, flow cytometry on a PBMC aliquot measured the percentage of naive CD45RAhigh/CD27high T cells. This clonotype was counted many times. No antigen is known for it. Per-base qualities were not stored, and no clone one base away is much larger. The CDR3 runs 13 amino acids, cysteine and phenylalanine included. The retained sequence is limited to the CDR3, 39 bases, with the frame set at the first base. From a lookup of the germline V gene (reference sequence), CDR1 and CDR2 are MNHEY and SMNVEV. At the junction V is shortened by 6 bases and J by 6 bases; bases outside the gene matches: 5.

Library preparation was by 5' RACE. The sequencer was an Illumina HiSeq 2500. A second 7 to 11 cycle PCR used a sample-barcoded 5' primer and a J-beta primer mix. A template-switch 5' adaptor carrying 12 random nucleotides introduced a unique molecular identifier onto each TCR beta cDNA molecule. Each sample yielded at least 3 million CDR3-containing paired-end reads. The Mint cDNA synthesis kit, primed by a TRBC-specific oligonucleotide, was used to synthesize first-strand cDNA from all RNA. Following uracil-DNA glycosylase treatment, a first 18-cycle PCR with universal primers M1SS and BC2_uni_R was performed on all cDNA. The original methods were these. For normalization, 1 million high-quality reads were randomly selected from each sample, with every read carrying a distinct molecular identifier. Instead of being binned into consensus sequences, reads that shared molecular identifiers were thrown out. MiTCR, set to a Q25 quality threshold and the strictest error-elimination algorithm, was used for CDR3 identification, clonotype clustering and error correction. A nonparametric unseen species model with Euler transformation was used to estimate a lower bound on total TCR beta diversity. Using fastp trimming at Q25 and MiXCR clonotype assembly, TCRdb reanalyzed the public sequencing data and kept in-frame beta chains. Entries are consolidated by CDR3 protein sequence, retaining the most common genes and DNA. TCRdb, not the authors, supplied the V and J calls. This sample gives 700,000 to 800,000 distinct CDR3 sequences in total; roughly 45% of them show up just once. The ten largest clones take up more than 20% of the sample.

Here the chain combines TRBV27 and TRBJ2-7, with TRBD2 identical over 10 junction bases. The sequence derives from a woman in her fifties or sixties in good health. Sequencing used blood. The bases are TGTGCCAGCAGCCCTACTAGCGGGGCCGAGCAGTACTTC. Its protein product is CASSPTSGAEQYF.